The entry below describes one T cell receptor beta chain. This specimen belongs to a study of blood T cell repertoires in COVID-19. Clones were sequenced by immunoSEQ multiplex PCR, and TCRdb holds only the in-frame ones, with some missing. This table has approximately 190,000 clones, roughly 80% appearing once. This CDR3 has 15 amino acids. CDR1 and CDR2 from the germline V gene are SEHNR and FQNEAQ (reference sequence). Trimming took 2 bases from V and 2 from J; bases not matched to a gene: 2. The sequencing input was peripheral blood. The TCR sequence derives from a man aged 25 to 40 with active or convalescent COVID-19. The V and J genes are TRBV7-9 and TRBJ2-1; 8 nucleotides line up with TRBD2. The CDR3 DNA sequence: TGTGCCAGCAGCTTACCGGGGGGGACCTACAATGAGCAGTTCTTC. Protein: CASSLPGGTYNEQFF.